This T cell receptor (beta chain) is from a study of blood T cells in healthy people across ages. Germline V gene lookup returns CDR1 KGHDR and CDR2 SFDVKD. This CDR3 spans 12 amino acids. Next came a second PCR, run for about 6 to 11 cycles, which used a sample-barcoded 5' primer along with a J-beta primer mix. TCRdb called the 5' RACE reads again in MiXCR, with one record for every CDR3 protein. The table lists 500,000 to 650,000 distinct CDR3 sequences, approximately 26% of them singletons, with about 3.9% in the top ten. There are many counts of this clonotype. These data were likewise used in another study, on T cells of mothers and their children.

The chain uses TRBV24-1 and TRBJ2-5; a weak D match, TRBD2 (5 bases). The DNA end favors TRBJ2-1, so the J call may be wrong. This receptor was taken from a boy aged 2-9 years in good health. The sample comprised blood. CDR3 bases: TGTGCCACCAGTGATGACCTCGGGAAGCAGTTCTTC. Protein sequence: CATSDDLGKQFF.